The clone carrying this T cell receptor beta chain appeared many times. Its target is not known. This record belongs to a study of T cell repertoires in cytomegalovirus infection. Study-level points and caveats: The cumulative frequency of public TCR beta families distinguished individuals who carried CMV together with the relevant HLA. It was HLA-C-restricted CMV-specific TCR beta clonotypes that dominated the response ex vivo.

One entry per CDR3 protein, called by TCRdb with MiXCR from the reads. This sample has around 94,000 distinct CDR3 sequences, with approximately 16% found just once. This CDR3 has 15 residues. Trimming removed 2 bases at V and 2 bases at J, with 10 bases between. The sample was PBMCs. The clonotype was recovered from a human donor in good health (CMV status not recorded). Some clones in this sample may be carry-over from other donors' samples. The rearrangement uses TRBV12-3 or TRBV12-4 and TRBJ1-5, with D possibly TRBD1 on 6 matching bases. In nucleotides, the CDR3 is TGTGCCAGCAGTTTAACAGGGATGGGCAATCAGCCCCAGCATTTT. It is translated as CASSLTGMGNQPQHF.